This section outlines one T cell receptor beta chain sequence together with its context. The data are from a study of CD8 T cells in Susac syndrome. Study overall: The sequenced Susac syndrome patients included more than five who had clinically active disease and eight who were in remission.

V lost 8 bases, J lost 4 bases, and 17 bases lay in between. This CDR3 contains 14 residues. CDR1 and CDR2 from the germline V gene are ENHRY and SYGVKD. cDNA came from about 0.51 to 1 ug RNA primed by random hexamers. Amplification of TCR beta CDR3 used immunoSEQ multiplex PCR across 54 Vbeta and 13 Jbeta. Each CDR3 protein is one row after TCRdb ran MiXCR on the immunoSEQ multiplex PCR reads. This table holds under 250,000 distinct CDR3 sequences, about 94% found once. Patients with Susac syndrome fulfilled recently defined diagnostic criteria for definite or probable disease. The CD8+ and CD4+ T cells were isolated magnetically using a negative isolation approach, whereas the TEMRA cells were enriched by FACS.

The TCR originated in a human donor with Susac syndrome. The V and J genes are TRBV10-3 and TRBJ2-5, with unresolved D. Specimen: CD4+ T cells from PBMCs. CDR3 nucleotide sequence: TGTGCCATCGCCCGGCGCAGTAGTGGAGAGACCCAGTACTTC. This codes for CAIARRSSGETQYF.